Each of the 21 T cell receptor beta chains below was sequenced from the same sample in a study of technical replicates of blood from several donors listed by TCRdb under 2017. The library was generated by the immunoSEQ multiplex PCR assay. The table comes from immuneACCESS by way of TCRdb, which keeps in-frame sequences with V and J called. Part of the clones is missing from these tables; in studies checked, under half for an unresolved V gene and the rest for unknown reasons. The sample table lists around 100,000 clones, roughly 96% of them with a count of one. The ten largest clones add up to about 0.35% of the sample. Sequences were obtained from T cells isolated from PBMCs. The source of these receptors is a human donor in good health.

V and J are TRBV30 and TRBJ2-1; 7 nucleotides match TRBD2. CDR3 length equals 13 residues. Trimming at V came to 3 bases and at J to 4 bases, leaving 3 bases not matched to a gene. Germline V CDR1 and CDR2: GTSNPN, SVGIG (reference sequence). The DNA of the CDR3 is TGTGCCTGGAGAAGCGGGGTATACAATGAGCAGTTCTTC. Encoded protein: CAWRSGVYNEQFF.

The chain carries TRBV7-7 and TRBJ2-5; 7 bases agree with TRBD1. The CDR3 is 13 amino acids. After removal of 5 bases from V and 2 bases from J, the junction contained 2 bases not matched to a gene. CDR1 and CDR2 from the germline V gene are SSHAT and FNYEAQ (reference sequence). CDR3 amino acids: CASSGGQQETQYF. CDR3 bases: TGTGCCAGCAGCGGGGGACAGCAAGAGACCCAGTACTTC.

This clone has more than one count but fewer than ten. The V call is TRBV9, the J call TRBJ1-1, with TRBD1 as a possible D gene (5 bases). This CDR3 has 15 residues. Germline CDR1 is SGDLS and CDR2 is YYNGEE. Trimming took off 1 base at V and 0 bases at J, with 10 bases between the two ends. CDR3 sequence reads: CASSVSGRVNTEAFF. CDR3 DNA: TGTGCCAGCAGCGTATCTGGCAGGGTGAACACTGAAGCTTTCTTT.

The chain recombines TRBV18 with TRBJ2-2, with D unresolved. Germline CDR1 and CDR2: KGHSH and LQKENI. The germline V and J ends were trimmed by 2 bases and 5 bases, with 6 bases remaining between them. CDR3 length equals 13 residues. CDR3 DNA sequence: TGTGCCAGCTCACCATCCGGGACCGGGGAGCTGTTTTTT. This codes for CASSPSGTGELFF. Together with reference TRBV18 and TRBJ2-2, the CDR3 gives the full variable domain: NAGVMQNPRHLVRRRGQEARLRCSPMKGHSHVYWYRQLPEEGLKFMVYLQKENIIDESGMPKERFSAEFPKEGPSILRIQQVVRGDSAAYFCASSPSGTGELFFGEGSRLTVL.

The chain has TRBV7-7 and TRBJ2-1, with D perhaps matching TRBD2 (6 bases). This CDR3 has 15 amino acids. The germline V and J ends were trimmed by 3 bases and 5 bases, with 14 bases remaining between them. The germline gives CDR1 SSHAT, CDR2 FNYEAQ (reference sequence). The CDR3 sequence is CASSFGTGENNEQFF. The DNA of the CDR3 is TGTGCCAGCAGCTTCGGTACGGGAGAAAACAATGAGCAGTTCTTC.

The chain carries TRBV9 and TRBJ2-5, with D possibly TRBD1 on 5 matching bases. The CDR3 contains 16 residues. Germline assignment: CDR1 SGDLS and CDR2 YYNGEE. Between the trimmed V and J ends, which lost 0 bases and 0 bases, there was a span of 12 bases. The CDR3 loop reads CASSVGVSRDQETQYF. The CDR3 DNA reads as TGTGCCAGCAGCGTAGGAGTCTCCAGGGACCAAGAGACCCAGTACTTC. Supplemented by reference TRBV9 and TRBJ2-5, the full variable domain reads DSGVTQTPKHLITATGQRVTLRCSPRSGDLSVYWYQQSLDQGLQFLIQYYNGEERAKGNILERFSAQQFPDLHSELNLSSLELGDSALYFCASSVGVSRDQETQYFGPGTRLLVL.

The chain is built from TRBV15 and TRBJ2-3; 8 bases agree with TRBD2. The CDR3 runs 17 residues. V gave up 1 base and J gave up 2 bases; unmatched junction bases: 8. In germline, CDR1 is LNHNV, CDR2 YYDKDF (reference sequence). The CDR3, as DNA: TGTGCCACCAGCAGAGGTCGGCGGGAGGCAAACACAGATACGCAGTATTTT. Translating it yields CATSRGRREANTDTQYF.

This chain joins TRBV27 and TRBJ2-3; D is possibly TRBD2 (5 bases). V was pared by 3 bases and J by 5 bases, with 12 bases between. There are 14 residues in the CDR3. From germline, CDR1 is MNHEY and CDR2 SMNVEV (reference sequence). For the CDR3, the DNA is TGTGCCAGCAGTTTCGGCACTAGAATAGATACGCAGTATTTT. It codes for CASSFGTRIDTQYF.

The chain is built from TRBV6-5 and TRBJ2-2, with a possible D match to TRBD1 (6 bases). Germline CDR1 reads MNHEY; CDR2 reads SVGAGI. CDR3 length: 12 residues. Trimming stripped 10 bases from V and 7 bases from J, with 13 bases between. The CDR3 sequence: CATLRTDGELFF. Written as DNA, the CDR3 is TGTGCCACCCTAAGGACAGACGGGGAGCTGTTTTTT.

Only a few counts were recorded for this clone. The V and J genes are TRBV28 and TRBJ1-5; weak D call: TRBD1 (6 bases). Germline V gives CDR1 MDHEN, CDR2 SYDVKM. The ends were cut back, 6 bases at V and 6 bases at J, with 9 bases in the middle. The CDR3 length is 12 residues. CDR3: CASSRQVQPQHF. DNA for the CDR3: TGTGCCAGCAGCAGACAGGTTCAGCCCCAGCATTTT.

CDR3 bases: TGCAGTGCGTCGGACAGGGCCGAGCAGTACTTC. Amino acid sequence: CSASDRAEQYF. V is TRBV20-1 and J is TRBJ2-7, with TRBD1 matching over 8 bases. V dropped 6 bases and J dropped 6; count of bases not matched to a gene: 4. Germline assignment: CDR1 DFQATT and CDR2 SNEGSKA (reference sequence). The CDR3 length is 11 residues.

The genes are TRBV25-1 and TRBJ2-7; maybe TRBD2 (6 bases). CDR3 length: 14 residues. With 5 bases removed from V and 5 bases from J, the gap between germline ends came to 16 bases. CDR1 is MGHDK, CDR2 SYGVNS, per germline. CDR3 region: CASSQEGIAHEQYF. CDR3 DNA: TGTGCCAGCAGTCAGGAGGGAATTGCCCACGAGCAGTACTTC.

The V call is TRBV9, the J call TRBJ1-2; no clear D. CDR1 and CDR2 (germline): SGDLS, YYNGEE. The V gene lost 7 bases and the J gene lost 4 bases, with 14 bases spanning the gap. This CDR3 is 13 amino acids long. The CDR3 coding sequence is TGTGCCAGCGGGATGGAGGCTAGCTATGGCTACACCTTC. Its translation is CASGMEASYGYTF.

The chain employs TRBV5-1 and TRBJ2-5; 14 positions agree with TRBD2. This CDR3 is built from 16 residues. V trimming: 0 bases; J trimming: 6 bases; junction bases outside the gene matches: 4. Germline assignment: CDR1 SGHRS and CDR2 YFSETQ. The CDR3, as DNA: TGCGCCAGCAGCTTGGAGGGGACTAGCGGGAGTCAGACCCAGTACTTC. Its protein is CASSLEGTSGSQTQYF.

In this sample, this clone turned up once. The V and J genes are TRBV5-1 and TRBJ1-5; possible D gene TRBD1, 6 bases. V dropped 4 bases and J dropped 6 bases, with 11 bases sitting between them. CDR1 is SGHRS, CDR2 YFSETQ, per germline. The CDR3 is 13 amino acids. The CDR3 protein is CASSRDMAQPQHF. The CDR3 coding sequence is TGCGCCAGCAGCCGGGACATGGCTCAGCCCCAGCATTTT.

V is TRBV13 and J is TRBJ2-7, with TRBD1 as a possible D gene (6 bases). Per germline, CDR1 PRHDT and CDR2 FYEKMQ (reference sequence). The CDR3 length is 14 residues. V was clipped by 8 bases and J by 0 bases, with 14 bases between them. Written as DNA, the CDR3 is TGTGCCAGCCTAGCCCGGGACATCTCCTACGAGCAGTACTTC. Translating gives CASLARDISYEQYF.

The chain joins TRBV19 to TRBJ1-2; D is possibly TRBD1 (5 bases). Trimming cost V 7 bases and J 6 bases, with 9 bases left between them. Germline lookup yields CDR1 LNHDA and CDR2 SQIVND (reference sequence). The CDR3 length is 11 residues. CDR3 sequence (DNA): TGTGCCAGTATGGGGGGGAATGGCTACACCTTC. Translation gives CASMGGNGYTF.

CDR3 protein: CASRLDFSFFGGYQPQHF. CDR3 DNA: TGTGCAAGTCGCTTAGACTTTTCATTCTTCGGAGGCTATCAGCCCCAGCATTTT. The V and J genes are TRBV12-2 and TRBJ1-5. TRBV12-2 is a pseudogene segment. The length of the CDR3 is 18 residues.

The chain recombines TRBV19 with TRBJ1-3; 8 nucleotides align to TRBD1. Germline CDR1 LNHDA, CDR2 SQIVND (reference sequence). The CDR3 length is 17 residues. Losses at the gene ends were 5 bases for V and 0 bases for J; bases not matched to a gene: 9. The CDR3 DNA follows: TGTGCCAGTAGTTTGGCAGGGGGCTTCAGCTCTGGAAACACCATATATTTT. Residues: CASSLAGGFSSGNTIYF.

The V call is TRBV11-3, the J call TRBJ2-7; D remains unclear. Germline V gives CDR1 SGHNT, CDR2 YENEEA. This CDR3 is 14 amino acids long. Trimming shortened V by 2 bases and J by 2 bases, and 10 bases separated the two germline ends. CDR3 nucleotides: TGTGCCAGCAGCTTAATAACAGCAACCTACGAGCAGTACTTC. This translates into CASSLITATYEQYF.

The chain joins TRBV2 to TRBJ1-4; D gene uncertain. CDR3 length equals 13 residues. Trimming shortened V by 7 bases and J by 4 bases, and 10 bases separated the two germline ends. CDR1 and CDR2 (germline): SNHLY, FYNNEI. CDR3 in amino acids: CASKLGLNEKLFF. The CDR3 region has the DNA TGTGCCAGCAAACTCGGACTTAATGAAAAACTGTTTTTT.